The clone carrying this T cell receptor (beta chain) was detected a few times. Its antigen is currently unknown. This sample is part of a study of T-cell memory formation after mild COVID-19. Turning to the study itself: TCR clusters mostly belonged to single donors.

The CDR3 is 15 residues long. CDR1 MGHRA and CDR2 YSYEKL come from the germline V gene. J gave up 0 bases and V 3 bases, and 4 bases lay outside the gene matches. General study results and limits: Later expanders leaned CD4+, whereas day 15 to 85 contracting clones were balanced CD4/CD8. Cross-reactive memory apparently joined, as some responding clones appeared in pre-infection memory.

Employing constant-segment primers, 5'RACE generated TCR alpha and TCR beta cDNA libraries bearing sample barcodes and UMIs. TCRdb fed the 5' RACE reads into MiXCR, producing one record per CDR3 protein. The sample yields approximately 450,000 distinct CDR3 sequences, over 15% seen once. The source is an adult woman who had mild COVID-19 (a few samples of this study predate the infection). Cell type and time point are not known. This chain uses TRBV4-1 with TRBJ1-1, with 7 bases fitting TRBD1. Sequencing input: PBMCs or a T cell subset sorted from them (not recorded which). CDR3 protein: CASSHGGQMNTEAFF. The CDR3, as DNA: TGCGCCAGCAGCCATGGGGGACAGATGAACACTGAAGCTTTCTTT.